These 10 T cell receptor beta chains were sequenced from one sample in a study of cytomegalovirus exposure and HLA in healthy donors. The PCR made use of 60 Vbeta and 13 Jbeta primers. TCRdb's copy holds only in-frame clones and misses some; the assay was immunoSEQ multiplex PCR. The profile shows approximately 150,000 clones, 75% of them singletons. Sequencing was carried out using PBMCs. These TCRs come from a young man in good health and CMV-seropositive.

This clone was observed a few times. This chain's CDR3 is CASSFEGAGANVLTF. CDR3 coding DNA: TGTGCCAGCAGTTTCGAAGGGGCTGGGGCCAACGTCCTGACTTTC. The chain uses TRBV6-5 and TRBJ2-6, with D possibly TRBD1 on 5 matching bases. Trimming pared 4 bases from V and 2 bases from J, leaving 9 bases between. The CDR3 has 15 amino acids. Per germline, CDR1 MNHEY and CDR2 SVGAGI.

V and J are TRBV15 and TRBJ1-1; 8 nucleotides align to TRBD1. Germline V gene lookup returns CDR1 LNHNV and CDR2 YYDKDF (reference sequence). The CDR3 consists of 14 residues. J was trimmed by 5 bases and V by 6 bases; bases with no gene match: 8. In DNA form, the CDR3 reads TGTGCCACCAGGCTTAAAACAGGGGGAACTGAAGCTTTCTTT. It is translated as CATRLKTGGTEAFF. The full variable domain, in which reference TRBV15 and TRBJ1-1 provide the parts outside the CDR3, is DAMVIQNPRYQVTQFGKPVTLSCSQTLNHNVMYWYQQKSSQAPKLLFHYYDKDFNNEADTPDNFQSRRPNTSFCFLDIRSPGLGDTAMYLCATRLKTGGTEAFFGQGTRLTVV.

This clone was recorded only once. The chain links TRBV10-2 to TRBJ1-1; D is uncertain. The CDR3 length is 12 residues. V lost 2 bases and J lost 4, with 5 bases in between. Germline CDR1 WSHSY, CDR2 SAAADI. The CDR3 here is CASSEIGTEAFF. CDR3 sequence (DNA): TGCGCCAGCAGTGAGATCGGCACTGAAGCTTTCTTT.

The chain is built from TRBV27 and TRBJ2-5, with TRBD2 as a possible D gene (6 bases). The CDR3 is 15 amino acids. The germline V gene has CDR1 MNHEY and CDR2 SMNVEV (reference sequence). V was clipped by 5 bases and J by 3 bases, with 16 bases between them. The CDR3 nucleotides are TGTGCCAGCAGTCCCTCCTCGACGGGAGAAGAGACCCAGTACTTC. The encoded protein is CASSPSSTGEETQYF.

The gene calls are TRBV5-6 and TRBJ2-7; 7 nucleotides match TRBD2. The CDR3 runs to 15 residues. Germline CDR1 reads SGHDT; CDR2 reads YYEEEE. V lost 1 base, J lost 5 bases, and 9 bases stayed unmatched. This CDR3 is CASSLSISGSHEQYF. CDR3 sequence (DNA): TGTGCCAGCAGCTTGTCCATTAGCGGGTCTCACGAGCAGTACTTC. The full variable domain, its missing parts supplied by reference TRBV5-6 and TRBJ2-7, is DAGVTQSPTHLIKTRGQQVTLRCSPKSGHDTVSWYQQALGQGPQFIFQYYEEEERQRGNFPDRFSGHQFPNYSSELNVNALLLGDSALYLCASSLSISGSHEQYFGPGTRLTVT.

The rearrangement uses TRBV5-1 and TRBJ2-1; 7 bases map to TRBD1. With 2 bases clipped from V and 9 bases from J, the junction kept 17 bases outside the gene matches. Germline CDR1 reads SGHRS; CDR2 reads YFSETQ. This CDR3 contains 17 residues. The CDR3 region has the DNA TGCGCCAGCAGCTTTGCCAATACAGGGGTGGAGCTAGTTGAGCAGTTCTTC. This sequence encodes CASSFANTGVELVEQFF.

The rearrangement joins TRBV30 to TRBJ2-7; no firm D call. The V gene's germline CDR1 is GTSNPN and CDR2 SVGIG (reference sequence). CDR3 length: 14 amino acids. V was clipped by 1 base and J by 0 bases, with 10 bases between them. CDR3 amino acids: CAWSEGGISYEQYF. In DNA, the CDR3 is TGTGCCTGGAGTGAAGGCGGAATCTCCTACGAGCAGTACTTC.

The chain couples TRBV5-1 to TRBJ1-1; possibly TRBD1 for D (6 bases). Germline values: CDR1 SGHRS, CDR2 YFSETQ. This CDR3 spans 14 amino acids. Trimming cost V 4 bases and J 6 bases, with 16 bases left between them. The CDR3 coding sequence is TGCGCCAGCAGCGGAACAGGGTATGACTCTGAAGCTTTCTTT. Amino acids: CASSGTGYDSEAFF. The variable domain in full, completed from reference TRBV5-1 and TRBJ1-1, reads KAGVTQTPRYLIKTRGQQVTLSCSPISGHRSVSWYQQTPGQGLQFLFEYFSETQRNKGNFPGRFSGRQFSNSRSEMNVSTLELGDSALYLCASSGTGYDSEAFFGQGTRLTVV.

The chain is built from TRBV28 and TRBJ1-1; TRBD1 aligns across 7 bases. CDR3 length: 13 residues. V shed 3 bases and J 7 bases; nucleotides not matched to a gene: 5. Germline CDR1 is MDHEN and CDR2 is SYDVKM. The CDR3 loop is CASSLIGTVEAFF. In DNA, the CDR3 is TGTGCCAGCAGTTTGATAGGGACAGTTGAAGCTTTCTTT. The entire variable domain, with the rest obtained from reference TRBV28 and TRBJ1-1, is as follows: DVKVTQSSRYLVKRTGEKVFLECVQDMDHENMFWYRQDPGLGLRLIYFSYDVKMKEKGDIPEGYSVSREKKERFSLILESASTNQTSMYLCASSLIGTVEAFFGQGTRLTVV.

On this clone: The junction does not match germline at one end; this may be a read error. V gene TRBV7-9 combines with J gene TRBJ2-1, with 7 bases that match TRBD2. The CDR3 length is 16 residues. Germline-derived CDR1 and CDR2 are SEHNR and FQNEAQ (reference sequence). CDR3: CSSSLGASGTYNEQFF. The DNA for the CDR3 is TGTTCCAGCAGCTTAGGAGCTAGCGGCACCTACAATGAGCAGTTCTTC.